This T cell receptor (beta chain) was sequenced for a study of radiation and T cells in renal cell carcinoma. A remark on this clone: Antigen unknown.

Trimming took 4 bases from V and 4 from J, leaving 18 bases between them. Germline V lookup: CDR1 SGHRS, CDR2 YFSETQ. The CDR3 extends over 15 amino acids. This sample's time point: baseline pretreatment blood. The treatment: 15 Gy SBRT to primary tumor, nephrectomy 4 weeks later. General observations from the study: From baseline, blood top tumor clonotypes peaked at 2 weeks post-radiation.

Assay used: immunoSEQ multiplex PCR; TCRdb lists only in-frame clones, some missing. The data contain roughly 150,000 clones, approximately 90% of them singletons. The sequence was obtained from a woman between 65 and 79 years old with renal cell carcinoma. V and J are TRBV5-1 and TRBJ2-7, with D perhaps TRBD1 (6 bases). Sequencing used blood, obtained from a patient whose treatment included radiotherapy and nephrectomy. CDR3 bases: TGCGCCAGCAGCAGAGAGACAGGATCCACTTACGAGCAGTACTTC. Residues: CASSRETGSTYEQYF.